Sequencing of this T cell receptor (beta chain) was carried out in a study of shared clonotypes between healthy human individuals. Trimming shortened V by 2 bases and J by 0 bases, and 17 bases separated the two germline ends. The CDR3 runs to 17 residues. Germline V gives CDR1 LGHNA, CDR2 YSLEER. Each sorted subset replicate got 200 ng genomic DNA, 25,000 to 35,000 genomes. Repertoires were generated with immunoSEQ multiplex PCR, while TCRdb's copy carries only in-frame clones and drops some. The repertoire holds 2.5 million or so clones, with more than 80% as singletons. Findings of the study overall: Estimated richness values were generally larger in naive subsets than in memory subsets.

Nashville, Tennessee was home to all donors, who were Caucasian adults. Notes on this clone: Its target is not known.

The sequence was obtained from a man between 18 and 29 years old in good health. The rearrangement joins TRBV4-3 to TRBJ2-7; perhaps TRBD2 as D (5 bases). Sequencing was performed on naive CD4+ T cells sorted from blood. Subset in this sample: CD45RA+ positively selected. The DNA for the CDR3 is TGCGCCAGCAGCCAAAACCTCCCCGTAGGGAGCTCCTACGAGCAGTACTTC. Its translation: CASSQNLPVGSSYEQYF.